This section outlines one T cell receptor beta chain sequence together with its context. The data derive from a study of T cell changes during pregnancy in multiple sclerosis. V shed 5 bases, J shed 10 bases, and the junction held 20 bases outside the gene matches. This CDR3 is 18 amino acids long. Germline assignment: CDR1 MNHEY and CDR2 SMNVEV (reference sequence). Method: immunoSEQ multiplex PCR; TCRdb's copy keeps in-frame clones and lacks some. The sample has tens of thousands of clones; more than 90% are singletons. The V call is TRBV27, the J call TRBJ2-1; TRBD2 matches 10 bases. This receptor was obtained from a female donor with multiple sclerosis, enrolled in a pregnancy study. The input for sequencing was CD8+ T cells from peripheral blood mononuclear cells, taken after pregnancy. The CDR3 DNA follows: TGTGCCAGCAGTACACTTCACACGAGCGGGGGGGCCTTTGAAGAGCAGTTCTTC. This codes for CASSTLHTSGGAFEEQFF.